This entry is about one T cell receptor (beta chain). No antigen is known for it. PCR used 60 Vbeta primers and 13 Jbeta primers. Clones were sequenced by immunoSEQ multiplex PCR, and TCRdb holds only the in-frame ones, with some missing. The sample lists 110,000 or so clones; approximately 80% were seen once. The sample originates from a study of cytomegalovirus exposure and HLA in healthy donors. Study-wide points: Relative to equally common others, HLA-associated TCR beta chains showed greater clonal expansion in a later analysis.

V lost 6 bases and J lost 1, with 10 bases in between. The length of the CDR3 is 14 residues. The germline V gene encodes CDR1 LNHNV and CDR2 YYDKDF (reference sequence). The source is a woman aged 40-49 years in good health and CMV-seropositive. The sequenced sample consisted of PBMCs. The chain uses TRBV15 and TRBJ2-1, with a tentative D call TRBD1 (6 bases). The CDR3 nucleotides read TGTGCCACCAGGCAAGGGGGTTCCTACAATGAGCAGTTCTTC. It encodes CATRQGGSYNEQFF.